The clone carrying this TCR beta chain has a handful of counts. Its matching antigen is unknown. This specimen comes from a study of cytomegalovirus exposure and HLA in healthy donors. Broader study findings: A previous analysis found most TCR beta V segments productive roughly 90% or roughly 30% of the time. Rarity characterized most TCR sequences, yet some public TCRs appeared in many donors.

The PCR contained 60 Vbeta and 13 Jbeta primers. Generated by immunoSEQ multiplex PCR, the TCRdb table keeps only in-frame clones and is missing some. The sample includes 200,000 or so clones, nearly 80% of them seen just once. Trimming took 8 bases from V and 3 from J; bases not matched to a gene: 8. The length of the CDR3 is 15 residues. Germline values: CDR1 MNHEY, CDR2 SMNVEV (reference sequence). V and J are TRBV27 and TRBJ2-3; 10 nucleotides match TRBD2. The clonotype was recovered from a woman aged 25 to 39 in good health and CMV-seropositive. The specimen was PBMCs. The CDR3 nucleotides are TGTGCCAGCGCGCTTAGCGGGAGGACGACAGATACGCAGTATTTT. As protein: CASALSGRTTDTQYF.